This is a list of T cell receptor beta chains from one sample in a study of cytotoxic CD8 clonotypes in ibrutinib-treated CLL. Measured with immunoSEQ multiplex PCR; TCRdb has only the in-frame clones, and not every one. The table shows fewer than 400,000 clones, with 67% occurring only once. The material sequenced was PBMCs, taken after 36 months of ibrutinib treatment. The receptor set was obtained from a human donor with chronic lymphocytic leukemia. Each CDR3 is given with its conserved first and last residue. A D gene is named only where the DNA matches it firmly.

CDR3,DNA,J,D,V
CASSPVDRDTGELFF,TGCGCCAGCAGCCCGGTCGACAGGGACACCGGGGAGCTGTTTTTT,TRBJ2-2,TRBD1,TRBV5-1
CASTLDRLGHGYTF,TGTGCCAGCACCCTGGACAGGTTAGGACATGGCTACACCTTC,TRBJ1-2,TRBD1,TRBV5-6
CASSQGYGVTEAFF,TGCGCCAGCAGCCAGGGTTACGGTGTCACTGAAGCTTTCTTT,TRBJ1-1,NA,TRBV4-1
CASSLAGIPAYEQYF,TGCGCCAGCAGCTTGGCTGGGATTCCCGCCTACGAGCAGTACTTC,TRBJ2-7,NA,TRBV5-1
CATSRLGTPQPQHF,TGTGCCACCAGCAGGTTAGGGACCCCTCAGCCCCAGCATTTT,TRBJ1-5,NA,TRBV15
CASLGALSPLHF,TGTGCCAGTCTCGGGGCTCTTTCACCCCTCCACTTT,TRBJ1-6,NA,TRBV6-1
CASSPRLAGAYEQYF,TGTGCCAGCAGCCCTCGGCTAGCGGGAGCCTACGAGCAGTACTTC,TRBJ2-7,TRBD2,TRBV14
CASSQDRSVMGYGYTF,TGCGCCAGCAGCCAAGATAGATCGGTCATGGGCTATGGCTACACCTTC,TRBJ1-2,NA,TRBV4-1
CASSLGPFPPLHF,TGTGCCAGCAGCTTGGGGCCCTTTCCACCCCTCCACTTT,TRBJ1-6,NA,TRBV5-6
CSVEVDLRRKTYEQYF,TGCAGCGTTGAAGTCGATTTACGACGGAAAACCTACGAGCAGTACTTC,TRBJ2-7,NA,TRBV29-1
CASSILGALQETQYF,TGTGCCAGTAGTATTCTGGGGGCATTACAAGAGACCCAGTACTTC,TRBJ2-5,NA,TRBV19
CSAGTDLEAFF,TGCAGTGCTGGGACCGATCTTGAAGCTTTCTTT,TRBJ1-1,NA,TRBV20-1